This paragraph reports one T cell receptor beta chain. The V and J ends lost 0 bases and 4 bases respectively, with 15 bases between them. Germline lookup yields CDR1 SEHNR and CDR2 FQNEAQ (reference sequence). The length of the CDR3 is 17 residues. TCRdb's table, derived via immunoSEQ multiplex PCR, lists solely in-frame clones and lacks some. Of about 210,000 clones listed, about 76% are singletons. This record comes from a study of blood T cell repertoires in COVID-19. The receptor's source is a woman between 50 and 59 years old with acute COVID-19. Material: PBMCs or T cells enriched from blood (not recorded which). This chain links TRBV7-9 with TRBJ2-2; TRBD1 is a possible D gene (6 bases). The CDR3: CASSLAPGERPTGELFF. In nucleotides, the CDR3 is TGTGCCAGCAGCTTAGCGCCAGGGGAAAGGCCCACCGGGGAGCTGTTTTTT.